This T cell receptor (beta chain) was sequenced in a study of beta chain features in type 1 diabetes. Notes on the study in general: Among patients with Type 1 diabetes, TCRB CDR3s were moderately but significantly shorter in every one of the four CD4+ subsets.

Note on this clone: The antigen is undetermined.

Sequencing targeted expressed TCRB transcripts, as all isolated RNA had been reverse transcribed. The repertoire was sequenced with immunoSEQ multiplex PCR; TCRdb's copy has only in-frame clones and lacks some. The sample lists approximately 24,000 clones, 49% seen once, with 0.3% in the top ten. The V and J ends lost 5 bases and 10 bases, in that order; junction bases with no gene match: 6. This CDR3 contains 13 residues. CDR1 LNHDA and CDR2 SQIVND come from the germline V gene (reference sequence). The V and J genes are TRBV19 and TRBJ1-4, with TRBD1 matching over 8 bases. Sample: stem cell memory CD4+ T cells from blood. This sequence originates from a man aged 25 to 40 with type 1 diabetes. This CDR3 is CASSPLGQGKLFF. The CDR3 DNA is TGTGCCAGTAGTCCTTTAGGACAGGGAAAACTGTTTTTT.